The source of this T cell receptor beta chain is a study of identical twins. Only a few counts were recorded for this clonotype. Its target is not known. The study's findings and limits: Abundant beta clonotypes from cord blood had fewer insertions, unlike memory repertoires, which showed none. Twins showed weaker excess sharing in their beta out-of-frame sequences.

One entry per CDR3 protein results from TCRdb running MiXCR on the 5' RACE reads. Of some 300,000 distinct CDR3 sequences listed, approximately 13% are singletons. V lost 1 base, J lost 6 bases, and 7 bases stayed unmatched. From germline, CDR1 is SGHTA and CDR2 FQGNSA. This CDR3 has 16 residues. These records were also assigned to another study, of yellow fever vaccine responses in identical twins. That work contributes: Twins' vaccine T cell response reportedly seemed partly convergent, partly personalized.

The sequenced sample was CD8+ T cells sorted from blood. V and J are TRBV7-2 and TRBJ1-5; 9 positions agree with TRBD1. The source of this sequence is a woman aged 18-35 years in good health. The DNA for the CDR3 is TGTGCCAGCAGCTTAGAAGGACAGGGGTCGCGTCAGCCCCAGCATTTT. It specifies CASSLEGQGSRQPQHF.